This T cell receptor (beta chain) was obtained from a study of CD8+CD57+ T cells in acquired aplastic anemia. Per germline, CDR1 MGHRA and CDR2 YSYEKL. Between the trimmed V and J ends, which lost 5 bases and 5 bases, there was a span of 8 bases. This CDR3 has 12 residues. This clonotype has at least ten counts. CDR3 and TCR beta VDJ profiling relied on genomic DNA as the template. A single record per CDR3 protein comes from TCRdb applying MiXCR to the reads. The top ten hold roughly 53% of the sample, which has just over 200,000 distinct CDR3 sequences, around three fifths seen once. Patients chosen for sequencing had CD8+CD57+ cells that had expanded, as shown by flow cytometry.

The sequence derives from a human donor with aplastic anemia. The rearrangement uses TRBV4-1 and TRBJ2-3; D unclear. The sample taken for sequencing was sorted CD4+, CD8+, or CD8+CD57+ T cells (not recorded which) from PBMCs. The CDR3 sequence: CASSVGEDTQYF. The CDR3 DNA reads TGCGCCAGCAGCGTCGGCGAAGATACGCAGTATTTT.